This T cell receptor (beta chain) was recorded in a study of blood T cell repertoires in COVID-19. Study-wide context: Acute and convalescent COVID-19 specimens originated in the United States, Italy and Spain. Sample material is recorded as cDNA or gDNA derived from T cells, B-cell-depleted T cells, or PBMCs.

Under the authors' procedure: The assay estimated nucleated cells by amplifying reference gene primers. TCRdb's copy holds only in-frame clones and misses some; the assay was immunoSEQ multiplex PCR. The DNA gave D and trimming, while V, J and clone size come from that table. The table has about 39,000 clones, about 86% seen once. Germline V gives CDR1 SGHDT, CDR2 YYEEEE. Trimming took off 5 bases at V and 8 bases at J, with 16 bases between the two ends. This CDR3 spans 13 amino acids. Comments on this clone: Other DNA sequences in the sample encode the same CDR3.

The source is a man aged 40-55 years with active COVID-19. The chain combines TRBV5-6 with TRBJ1-2, with a possible D match to TRBD1 (5 bases). Material: peripheral blood. The CDR3 nucleotides read TGTGCCAGCAGTTTTGACAGAGCTCGCGGCTACACCTTC. It encodes CASSFDRARGYTF.